A single T cell receptor beta chain is shown here with its context. Across over 20 US areas, participants ranged in age from about 18 to 90 years. The record originates from a study of blood T cell repertoires in COVID-19. Generated by immunoSEQ multiplex PCR, the TCRdb table keeps only in-frame clones and is missing some. Altogether roughly 240,000 clones are present, around 89% being singletons, with the ten largest covering 2.5%. V dropped 4 bases and J dropped 4 bases, with 17 bases sitting between them. The CDR3 is made up of 16 amino acids. Germline values: CDR1 SGDLS, CDR2 YYNGEE. The receptor was derived from a woman aged 40 to 49 with acute COVID-19. This chain links TRBV9 with TRBJ1-4, with D possibly being TRBD1 (5 bases). Sequenced: PBMCs or T cells enriched from blood (not recorded which). The CDR3 nucleotides read TGTGCCAGCAGCCCCCGGGCAGGGTTGAATAATGAAAAACTGTTTTTT. It codes for CASSPRAGLNNEKLFF.